Following are 19 T cell receptor beta chains from one sample sequenced in a study of cytomegalovirus exposure and HLA in healthy donors. A multiplex PCR was run with 60 Vbeta primers and 13 Jbeta primers. Assay: immunoSEQ multiplex PCR; the TCRdb copy retains only in-frame clones and omits some. The table shows around 120,000 clones, with 60% to 85% occurring only once. Sequencing was performed on PBMCs. These receptors all come from a woman aged 40 to 49 in good health and CMV-seronegative.

As regards this clone: At one boundary the junction diverges from the germline segment, which might be a read error. The rearrangement links TRBV4-2 to TRBJ1-2; D not resolved. CDR3 length: 13 amino acids. In germline, CDR1 is LGHNA, CDR2 YNFKEQ. The CDR3 DNA is TGTGCCAGCAGCCAAGATCGAGGAGATCCTCCGGCCTTC. This sequence encodes CASSQDRGDPPAF.

Only one count was recorded for this clone. The genes are TRBV6-5 and TRBJ2-7; a weak D match, TRBD1 (7 bases). CDR1 and CDR2 from the germline V gene are MNHEY and SVGAGI. Trimming shortened V by 2 bases and J by 4 bases, and 12 bases separated the two germline ends. CDR3 size: 14 residues. This CDR3 is CASSYGQEGYEQYF. CDR3 DNA: TGTGCCAGCAGTTACGGACAGGAGGGATACGAGCAGTACTTC.

The genes are TRBV4-1 and TRBJ2-7; TRBD2 is a possible D gene (6 bases). The CDR3 contains 16 residues. Germline V gene data show CDR1 as MGHRA and CDR2 as YSYEKL. The germline V and J ends were trimmed by 1 base and 5 bases, with 18 bases remaining between them. The CDR3 region has the DNA TGCGCCAGCAGCCAAGGGGCGGGGTATCGAGCGAACGAGCAGTACTTC. This translates into CASSQGAGYRANEQYF.

V and J are TRBV7-8 and TRBJ1-2; D perhaps matches TRBD1 (6 bases). V gave up 1 base and J gave up 4 bases, with 13 bases separating them. This CDR3 region has 15 residues. The germline gives CDR1 SGHVS, CDR2 FQNEAQ. The CDR3 loop is CASSLVSGAGYGYTF. In DNA, the CDR3 is TGTGCCAGCAGCTTAGTCTCAGGGGCAGGCTATGGCTACACCTTC. The full variable domain, in which reference TRBV7-8 and TRBJ1-2 provide the parts outside the CDR3, is GAGVSQSPRYKVAKRGQDVALRCDPISGHVSLFWYQQALGQGPEFLTYFQNEAQLDKSGLPSDRFFAERPEGSVSTLKIQRTQQEDSAVYLCASSLVSGAGYGYTFGSGTRLTVV.

Details on this clone: At one end, the junction sequence differs from germline, possibly due to a read error. The J gene is TRBJ2-7, the V gene TRBV7-9; the match to TRBD1 covers 7 bases. The CDR3 loop spans 14 amino acids. The germline V gene encodes CDR1 SEHNR and CDR2 FQNEAQ (reference sequence). The CDR3 sequence is CSSSFARGSNEQYF. The CDR3 coding sequence is TGTTCCAGCAGCTTCGCCAGGGGGTCCAACGAGCAGTACTTC.

Remarks on this clone: No DNA is shown, since the ends of the CDR3 on it are uncertain; the CDR3 is the one TCRdb lists. The rearrangement links TRBV27 to TRBJ2-1; TRBD2 is the table's D call and was not checked against the DNA. The CDR3 totals 12 residues, both ends included. The germline V gene encodes CDR1 MNHEY and CDR2 SMNVEV (reference sequence). The CDR3 spells CASSLGTGKQFF.

The chain combines TRBV19 with TRBJ2-5; no firm D call. CDR3 size: 16 residues. Germline CDR1 and CDR2: LNHDA and SQIVND (reference sequence). V was clipped by 5 bases and J by 2 bases, with 18 bases between them. The CDR3 bases are TGTGCCAGTAGTGTTTCGAAAATGAACGGGCAAGAGACCCAGTACTTC. Its translation is CASSVSKMNGQETQYF.

V is TRBV7-2 and J is TRBJ2-1, with unresolved D. Germline CDR1 SGHTA, CDR2 FQGNSA. V was clipped by 5 bases and J by 12 bases, with 11 bases between them. This CDR3 comprises 11 residues. The CDR3 spells CASSERALQFF. The CDR3 nucleotides read TGTGCCAGCAGCGAACGTGCGTTGCAGTTCTTC. The full variable domain, rest sourced from reference TRBV7-2 and TRBJ2-1, is GAGVSQSPSNKVTEKGKDVELRCDPISGHTALYWYRQSLGQGLEFLIYFQGNSAPDKSGLPSDRFSAERTGGSVSTLTIQRTQQEDSAVYLCASSERALQFFGPGTRLTVL.

Only a few counts were recorded for this clone. The V call is TRBV4-1, the J call TRBJ1-1; D possibly corresponds to TRBD1 (5 bases). The CDR3 runs to 14 residues. The germline V gene has CDR1 MGHRA and CDR2 YSYEKL. Trimming removed 4 bases at V and 0 bases at J, with 9 bases between. In DNA form, the CDR3 reads TGCGCCAGCAGCCTTAAGACAGTGAACACTGAAGCTTTCTTT. Its translation: CASSLKTVNTEAFF.

V usage is TRBV2 and J usage is TRBJ2-7, with a tentative D call TRBD2 (6 bases). CDR1 SNHLY and CDR2 FYNNEI come from the germline V gene. The CDR3 extends over 14 amino acids. V lost 3 bases and J lost 4, with 13 bases in between. The CDR3 spells CASSDGGLKYEQYF. DNA of the CDR3: TGTGCCAGCAGTGACGGGGGTCTAAAATACGAGCAGTACTTC.

V and J are TRBV27 and TRBJ1-2; 8 bases are a match to TRBD1. This CDR3 is built from 16 residues. Germline-derived CDR1 and CDR2 are MNHEY and SMNVEV (reference sequence). The ends lost 5 bases at V and 2 bases at J; junction bases unmatched: 10. The CDR3 bases are TGTGCCAGCAGTCCATGGGACAGGTTAAACAACTATGGCTACACCTTC. Encoded protein: CASSPWDRLNNYGYTF.

Only a few counts were recorded for this clone. The rearrangement uses TRBV2 and TRBJ2-7, with 7 bases fitting TRBD2. Germline V gives CDR1 SNHLY, CDR2 FYNNEI. The junction had 6 bases not matched to a gene; V was cut back by 4 bases and J by 9 bases. The CDR3 totals 12 residues. The DNA of the CDR3 is TGTGCCAGCAGTGTCGGACTAGAGGTGCAGTACTTC. Translated, it gives CASSVGLEVQYF.

This clone appeared once. The V call is TRBV5-1, the J call TRBJ2-7; TRBD1 aligns across 9 bases. This CDR3 has 14 amino acids. The V segment lost 1 base and the J segment 6 bases; nucleotides outside the gene matches: 5. The germline CDR1 and CDR2 sequences are SGHRS and YFSETQ. The CDR3 spells CASSLNGQGSEQYF. CDR3 nucleotide sequence: TGCGCCAGCAGCTTGAATGGACAGGGGAGCGAGCAGTACTTC.

The chain has TRBV11-2 and TRBJ2-7, with a tentative D call TRBD1 (6 bases). The CDR3 consists of 12 residues. V was clipped by 1 base and J by 9 bases, with 10 bases between them. Per the germline V gene, CDR1 is SGHAT and CDR2 is FQNNGV. CDR3 loop: CASSLAGAGQYF. The DNA of the CDR3 is TGTGCCAGCAGCTTAGCAGGGGCGGGGCAGTACTTC.

This clone occurred once. The V call is TRBV5-4, the J call TRBJ1-1, with TRBD1 identical over 9 bases. With 0 bases clipped from V and 11 bases from J, the junction kept 11 bases outside the gene matches. Germline V gene data show CDR1 as SGHNT and CDR2 as YYREEE (reference sequence). This CDR3 is 15 amino acids long. CDR3 amino acids: CASSLAGTGRGKAFF. The CDR3, as DNA: TGTGCCAGCAGCTTGGCTGGGACAGGGAGGGGGAAGGCTTTCTTT.

This chain connects TRBV5-4 to TRBJ2-1; a possible D gene is TRBD2 (6 bases). This CDR3 contains 15 residues. V lost 4 bases and J 7 bases, leaving 18 bases between the germline ends. CDR1 and CDR2 from the germline V gene are SGHNT and YYREEE (reference sequence). The CDR3: CASSHKAREGNEQFF. The CDR3 DNA reads as TGTGCCAGCAGCCACAAAGCGCGGGAAGGGAATGAGCAGTTCTTC. Variable domain in full (rest from reference TRBV5-4 and TRBJ2-1): ETGVTQSPTHLIKTRGQQVTLRCSSQSGHNTVSWYQQALGQGPQFIFQYYREEENGRGNFPPRFSGLQFPNYSSELNVNALELDDSALYLCASSHKAREGNEQFFGPGTRLTVL.

The rearrangement links TRBV18 to TRBJ2-3; D is uncertain. The CDR3 length is 11 residues. Germline V gene data show CDR1 as KGHSH and CDR2 as LQKENI. The germline V and J ends were trimmed by 3 bases and 6 bases, with 4 bases remaining between them. CDR3 DNA: TGTGCCAGCTCACCCCGGGATACGCAGTATTTT. Protein sequence: CASSPRDTQYF.

This clone has a single count. The chain combines TRBV6-4 with TRBJ2-2, with D perhaps TRBD2 (7 bases). V shed 2 bases and J shed 4 bases, with 11 bases lying between them. CDR1 and CDR2 from the germline V gene are MRHNA and SNTAGT. The CDR3 loop spans 15 amino acids. The CDR3 loop is CASSDEGGSTGELFF. In DNA form, the CDR3 reads TGTGCCAGCAGTGACGAGGGGGGGAGCACCGGGGAGCTGTTTTTT.

The J gene is TRBJ1-4, the V gene TRBV11-2; 10 bases fit TRBD1. J gave up 3 bases and V 3 bases, and 4 bases lay outside the gene matches. Germline CDR1 SGHAT, CDR2 FQNNGV. The CDR3 runs 16 residues. The CDR3 coding sequence is TGTGCCAGCAGCTTGGGGGACAGGGGTGCTAATGAAAAACTGTTTTTT. Protein: CASSLGDRGANEKLFF.